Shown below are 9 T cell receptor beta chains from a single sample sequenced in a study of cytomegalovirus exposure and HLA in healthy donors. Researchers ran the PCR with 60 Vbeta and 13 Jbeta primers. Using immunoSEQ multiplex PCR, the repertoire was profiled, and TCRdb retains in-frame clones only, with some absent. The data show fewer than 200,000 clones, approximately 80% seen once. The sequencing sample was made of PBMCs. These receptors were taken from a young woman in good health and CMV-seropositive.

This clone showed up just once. The CDR3 reads CASSLVPTSGAQETQYF. The CDR3, as DNA: TGCGCCAGCAGCTTGGTCCCGACTAGCGGGGCTCAAGAGACCCAGTACTTC. The gene calls are TRBV5-1 and TRBJ2-5; TRBD2 matches at 11 bases. The CDR3 length is 17 residues. With V trimmed by 0 bases and J by 2 bases, 6 bases remained unmatched. CDR1 SGHRS and CDR2 YFSETQ come from the germline V gene.

As DNA, the CDR3 is TGTGCCAGCAGTGAGGCGGGGGGAAACACCGGGGAGCTGTTTTTT. This translates into CASSEAGGNTGELFF. The J gene is TRBJ2-2, the V gene TRBV9; 8 nucleotides line up with TRBD2. The CDR3 spans 15 residues. Germline V gives CDR1 SGDLS, CDR2 YYNGEE. The V and J ends lost 5 bases and 2 bases, in that order; junction bases with no gene match: 5.

In nucleotides, the CDR3 is TGTGCCAGCAGCTTGAGTAGGGGGACACCGAGGAATGAGCAGTTCTTC. Protein product: CASSLSRGTPRNEQFF. This chain connects TRBV13 to TRBJ2-1; D may be TRBD1 (6 bases). V lost 3 bases and J 7 bases, leaving 19 bases between the germline ends. The germline CDR1 and CDR2 sequences are PRHDT and FYEKMQ (reference sequence). This CDR3 has 16 amino acids.

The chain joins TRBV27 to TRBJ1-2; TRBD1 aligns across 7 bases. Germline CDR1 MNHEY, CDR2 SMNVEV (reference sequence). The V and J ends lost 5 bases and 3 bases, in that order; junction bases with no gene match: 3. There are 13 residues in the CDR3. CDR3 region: CASSRDSHYGYTF. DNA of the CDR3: TGTGCCAGCAGTCGGGACAGCCACTATGGCTACACCTTC.

As DNA, the CDR3 is TGTGCCAGCAGCCCAGGGTCCTACAATGAGCAGTTCTTC. As protein: CASSPGSYNEQFF. V gene TRBV27 combines with J gene TRBJ2-1, with D possibly matching TRBD1 (5 bases). Germline V gene data show CDR1 as MNHEY and CDR2 as SMNVEV (reference sequence). Trimming removed 6 bases from V and 1 base from J, with 7 bases in between. The CDR3 is 13 residues long.

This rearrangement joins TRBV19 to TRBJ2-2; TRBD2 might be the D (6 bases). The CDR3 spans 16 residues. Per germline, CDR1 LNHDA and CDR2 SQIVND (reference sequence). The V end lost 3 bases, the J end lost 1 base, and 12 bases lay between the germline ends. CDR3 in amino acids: CASSMVRGLNTGELFF. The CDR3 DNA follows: TGTGCCAGTAGTATGGTCCGGGGGTTGAACACCGGGGAGCTGTTTTTT.

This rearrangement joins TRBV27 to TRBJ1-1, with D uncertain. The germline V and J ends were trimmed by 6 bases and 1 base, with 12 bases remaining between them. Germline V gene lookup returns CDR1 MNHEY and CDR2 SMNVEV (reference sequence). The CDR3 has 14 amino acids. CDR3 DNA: TGTGCCAGCAGCCTAGTCCTAGGGAACACTGAAGCTTTCTTT. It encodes CASSLVLGNTEAFF.

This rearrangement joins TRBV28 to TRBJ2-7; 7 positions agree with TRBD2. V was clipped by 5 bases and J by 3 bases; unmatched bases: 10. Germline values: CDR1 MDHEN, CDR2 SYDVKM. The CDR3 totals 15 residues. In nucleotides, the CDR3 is TGTGCCAGCAGTCGCCAGACTAGCAAGGGCTACGAGCAGTACTTC. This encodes CASSRQTSKGYEQYF.

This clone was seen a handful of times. CDR3 sequence reads: CASSLDQGVVLSYEQYF. For the CDR3, the DNA is TGTGCCAGCAGCTTAGATCAGGGGGTTGTACTCTCCTACGAGCAGTACTTC. The chain joins TRBV11-2 to TRBJ2-7, with 7 nucleotides matching TRBD1. Germline CDR1 is SGHAT and CDR2 is FQNNGV. This CDR3 comprises 17 residues. The V segment lost 0 bases and the J segment 0 bases; nucleotides outside the gene matches: 8.